These 12 T cell receptor beta chains were sequenced from one sample in a study of T-cell memory formation after mild COVID-19. A single record per CDR3 protein comes from TCRdb applying MiXCR to the 5' RACE reads. The sample yields around 29,000 distinct CDR3 sequences, around 15% seen once. Sequencing input: PBMCs or a T cell subset sorted from them (not recorded which). Every receptor here comes from an adult who had mild COVID-19 (a few samples of this study predate the infection). Cell type and time point are not known.

To note about this clonotype: A read error may be the cause here, since a much bigger clone is one base away. CDR3 in amino acids: CASSGTADTNTEAFF. The CDR3 DNA follows: TGTGCCAGCTCAGGGACTGCAGACACGAACACTGAAGCTTTCTTT. V and J are TRBV18 and TRBJ1-1; tentatively, D is TRBD1 (5 bases). CDR3 length: 15 residues. CDR1 KGHSH and CDR2 LQKENI come from the germline V gene. Trimming shortened V by 5 bases and J by 1 base, and 14 bases separated the two germline ends.

In this sample, this clonotype is medium-sized. The chain employs TRBV6-2 or TRBV6-3 and TRBJ2-7; tentatively, D is TRBD1 (6 bases). Trimming took off 6 bases at V and 3 bases at J, with 9 bases between the two ends. CDR1 MNHEY and CDR2 SVGEGT come from the germline V gene. This CDR3 comprises 12 residues. The DNA of the CDR3 is TGTGCCAGCAGAAGGGACAACTACGAGCAGTACTTC. Translated, it gives CASRRDNYEQYF.

This clonotype was counted many times. The DNA of the CDR3 is TGTGCCAGCAGCACGGACGGCCGCTACGAGCAGTACTTC. Translating it yields CASSTDGRYEQYF. The chain joins TRBV12-3 or TRBV12-4 to TRBJ2-7, with D unclear. Trimming took 6 bases from V and 3 from J, leaving 12 bases between them. This CDR3 spans 13 amino acids.

V and J are TRBV7-3 and TRBJ2-1; 7 bases map to TRBD2. The CDR3 is made up of 15 amino acids. The V and J ends lost 0 bases and 9 bases, in that order; junction bases with no gene match: 8. Germline assignment: CDR1 SGHTA and CDR2 FQGTGA. The CDR3 nucleotides read TGTGCCAGCAGCTTAACGGGGGACTATTTAAGTGAGCAGTTCTTC. It yields the protein CASSLTGDYLSEQFF.

This clonotype was observed at least ten times. The J gene is TRBJ2-1, the V gene TRBV11-2; TRBD1 agrees at 8 bases. The J segment lost 7 bases and the V segment lost 1 base, leaving 12 bases of the junction unmatched. Germline loops: CDR1 SGHAT, CDR2 FQNNGV. The CDR3 is 17 residues long. In nucleotides, the CDR3 is TGTGCCAGCAGCTTAGGAAGTGTCTGGACAGGGCAGAATGAGCAGTTCTTC. Its protein product is CASSLGSVWTGQNEQFF. Complete variable domain (other parts from reference TRBV11-2 and TRBJ2-1): EAGVAQSPRYKIIEKRQSVAFWCNPISGHATLYWYQQILGQGPKLLIQFQNNGVVDDSQLPKDRFSAERLKGVDSTLKIQPAKLEDSAVYLCASSLGSVWTGQNEQFFGPGTRLTVL.

This clonotype was observed many times. The V gene is TRBV18, the J gene TRBJ2-2; D remains unclear. Germline V gene sequence: CDR1 KGHSH, CDR2 LQKENI. V lost 2 bases and J 5 bases, leaving 0 bases between the germline ends. The CDR3 runs to 11 residues. The DNA of the CDR3 is TGTGCCAGCTCACCAACCGGGGAGCTGTTTTTT. Its protein product is CASSPTGELFF. The whole variable domain, remainder taken from reference TRBV18 and TRBJ2-2, is NAGVMQNPRHLVRRRGQEARLRCSPMKGHSHVYWYRQLPEEGLKFMVYLQKENIIDESGMPKERFSAEFPKEGPSILRIQQVVRGDSAAYFCASSPTGELFFGEGSRLTVL.

This clonotype is termed medium-sized. In DNA, the CDR3 is TGCGCCAGCAGCTCGGACAGGCGCTCTGGGGCCAACGTCCTGACTTTC. It translates to CASSSDRRSGANVLTF. This sequence joins TRBV5-1 and TRBJ2-6; 7 bases agree with TRBD1. Germline V CDR1 and CDR2: SGHRS, YFSETQ. The CDR3 sequence is 16 residues long. J lost 0 bases, V lost 3 bases, and 3 bases had no gene match.

This clonotype has ten or more counts. J is TRBJ1-6 and V is TRBV20-1; unclear D gene. Germline CDR1 and CDR2: DFQATT and SNEGSKA (reference sequence). V lost 0 bases and J 9 bases, leaving 12 bases between the germline ends. This CDR3 region has 14 residues. The CDR3 is CSARDSRLLSPLHF. CDR3 coding DNA: TGCAGTGCTAGAGATAGTCGTCTCCTTTCACCCCTCCACTTT.

In its sample, this clonotype was seen many times. This chain connects TRBV12-3 or TRBV12-4 to TRBJ2-1; TRBD2 matches 8 bases. V lost 7 bases, J lost 7 bases, and 9 bases stayed unmatched. The CDR3 contains 14 residues. The CDR3 coding sequence is TGTGCCAGCACTCTCGGGGGGGCCTCAAATGAGCAGTTCTTC. Its translation: CASTLGGASNEQFF.

The chain is built from TRBV10-3 and TRBJ2-3; the match to TRBD2 covers 11 bases. After removal of 3 bases from V and 2 bases from J, the junction contained 4 bases not matched to a gene. Germline CDR1 reads ENHRY; CDR2 reads SYGVKD. CDR3 length: 16 residues. The DNA of the CDR3 is TGTGCCATCAGTGACAGACTAGCGGGGATCACAGATACGCAGTATTTT. Translating it yields CAISDRLAGITDTQYF.

At least ten counts were recorded for this clonotype. This chain connects TRBV4-2 to TRBJ1-3; D may be TRBD1 (6 bases). The CDR3 sequence is 17 residues long. V gave up 0 bases and J gave up 0 bases, with 12 bases separating them. Germline loops: CDR1 LGHNA, CDR2 YNFKEQ. In nucleotides, the CDR3 is TGTGCCAGCAGCCAAGAGGGCAGGGGCCGCTCTGGAAACACCATATATTTT. Translation: CASSQEGRGRSGNTIYF.

Concerning this clonotype itself: A much larger clone differs by one base, so this may be a read error. The chain carries TRBV4-3 and TRBJ2-1; no reliable D call. Germline CDR1 and CDR2: LGHNA and YSLEER. The CDR3 runs 15 residues. Here the CDR3 reads CASSQEGRTYNEKFF. As DNA, the CDR3 is TGCGCCAGCAGCCAAGAGGGCCGGACCTACAATGAGAAGTTCTTC.